What follows are 2 T cell receptor beta chains derived from one specimen sequenced in a study of shared clonotypes between healthy human individuals. Assay: immunoSEQ multiplex PCR; the TCRdb copy retains only in-frame clones and omits some. The table records roughly 2.4 million clones, 95% of them present only once. Sequenced sample: naive CD4+ T cells sorted from blood. Stated subset: CD45RA+ positively selected. The receptors originated from a man between 18 and 35 years old in good health.

Comments on this clone: This specimen includes other DNA sequences encoding the same CDR3. V is TRBV18 and J is TRBJ1-2; 9 positions match TRBD1. Germline-derived CDR1 and CDR2 are KGHSH and LQKENI. The CDR3 is 14 residues long. The junction had 0 bases not matched to a gene; V was cut back by 0 bases and J by 4 bases. As DNA, the CDR3 is TGTGCCAGCTCACCACCGGGACAGGGCTATGGCTACACCTTC. Protein: CASSPPGQGYGYTF.

The chain is built from TRBV4-3 and TRBJ1-2; no clear D. The CDR3 sequence is 15 residues long. V gave up 0 bases and J gave up 8 bases, with 16 bases separating them. In germline, CDR1 is LGHNA, CDR2 YSLEER. CDR3 residues: CASSQDRISGWGYTF. CDR3 nucleotides: TGCGCCAGCAGCCAAGATCGTATTTCGGGCTGGGGCTACACCTTC.